Listed here are 29 T cell receptor beta chains from one sample, sequenced in a study of cytomegalovirus exposure and HLA in healthy donors. The study ran its PCR with 60 Vbeta and 13 Jbeta primers. Repertoires were generated with immunoSEQ multiplex PCR, while TCRdb's copy carries only in-frame clones and drops some. The sample has some 130,000 clones, roughly four fifths seen once. Sequencing input: PBMCs. The source of these receptors is a male donor in good health and CMV-seropositive.

The chain carries TRBV11-2 and TRBJ2-6, with D possibly TRBD2 on 6 matching bases. Germline assignment: CDR1 SGHAT and CDR2 FQNNGV. The CDR3 spans 16 residues. V was clipped by 5 bases and J by 1 base, with 12 bases between them. CDR3 sequence (DNA): TGTGCCAGCAGCCCCGGTGGGGGGTCTGGGGCCAACGTCCTGACTTTC. The encoded protein is CASSPGGGSGANVLTF.

The V gene is TRBV7-2, the J gene TRBJ2-1, with 8 positions matching TRBD2. The J segment lost 2 bases and the V segment lost 1 base, leaving 1 base of the junction unmatched. The CDR3 contains 15 residues. Germline V gene data show CDR1 as SGHTA and CDR2 as FQGNSA. This CDR3 reads CASSLGSGTYNEQFF. CDR3 coding DNA: TGTGCCAGCAGCTTAGGTAGCGGGACCTACAATGAGCAGTTCTTC.

The chain combines TRBV28 with TRBJ1-1, with D possibly matching TRBD1 (6 bases). CDR3 length: 12 amino acids. CDR1 is MDHEN, CDR2 SYDVKM, per germline. Trimming took off 5 bases at V and 10 bases at J, with 14 bases between the two ends. The CDR3 nucleotides read TGTGCCAGCAGTCCTCAAACAGGGACAGCTTTCTTT. Translation gives CASSPQTGTAFF.

V usage is TRBV7-9 and J usage is TRBJ2-7, with 8 nucleotides matching TRBD2. The CDR3 loop spans 13 amino acids. Germline assignment: CDR1 SEHNR and CDR2 FQNEAQ (reference sequence). The chain's CDR3 is CSVPGGGSYEQYF. The CDR3 DNA reads as TGTTCCGTCCCGGGGGGGGGCTCCTACGAGCAGTACTTC.

Note on this clone: In the same sample, other DNA sequences code for this CDR3. This rearrangement joins TRBV27 to TRBJ2-7, with a possible D match to TRBD2 (6 bases). Per the germline V gene, CDR1 is MNHEY and CDR2 is SMNVEV (reference sequence). CDR3 length: 13 amino acids. V was shortened by 5 bases and J by 1 base, with 9 bases between the two germline ends. The CDR3 DNA follows: TGTGCCAGCAGTCTTGGACTATCCTACGAGCAGTACTTC. It translates to CASSLGLSYEQYF.

V is TRBV27 and J is TRBJ1-3, with D tentatively TRBD1 (5 bases). Per germline, CDR1 MNHEY and CDR2 SMNVEV (reference sequence). V lost 2 bases, J lost 4 bases, and 9 bases lay in between. The CDR3 totals 14 residues. The CDR3 DNA follows: TGTGCCAGCAGTTTAGCGGGACGGGGAAACACCATATATTTT. Protein sequence: CASSLAGRGNTIYF.

This rearrangement joins TRBV29-1 to TRBJ1-1; TRBD1 aligns across 7 bases. Germline lookup yields CDR1 SQVTM and CDR2 ANQGSEA. The CDR3 runs to 11 residues. V was clipped by 4 bases and J by 11 bases; unmatched bases: 7. CDR3 residues: CSVGRQGMAFF. CDR3 sequence (DNA): TGCAGCGTTGGGAGACAGGGAATGGCTTTCTTT.

On this clone: Other nucleotide sequences from this sample produce the same CDR3. V and J are TRBV9 and TRBJ2-5; a possible D gene is TRBD1 (6 bases). V was clipped by 2 bases and J by 2 bases, with 7 bases between them. The CDR3 consists of 13 residues. Looked up from germline, CDR1 is SGDLS and CDR2 is YYNGEE. Written as DNA, the CDR3 is TGTGCCAGCAGCGTGGGACAACAAGAGACCCAGTACTTC. It encodes CASSVGQQETQYF.

V is TRBV29-1 and J is TRBJ2-1; weak D call: TRBD1 (8 bases). V was clipped by 7 bases and J by 6 bases, with 16 bases between them. Germline assignment: CDR1 SQVTM and CDR2 ANQGSEA. CDR3 length: 13 residues. The CDR3 is CSGTGGVGNEQFF. In DNA form, the CDR3 reads TGCAGCGGAACAGGGGGGGTTGGCAATGAGCAGTTCTTC.

The chain is built from TRBV7-9 and TRBJ2-1, with 8 bases fitting TRBD1. In germline, CDR1 is SEHNR, CDR2 FQNEAQ (reference sequence). V shed 0 bases and J 4 bases; nucleotides not matched to a gene: 5. The CDR3 runs to 16 residues. The CDR3 sequence: CASSLARGTGYNEQFF. DNA of the CDR3: TGTGCCAGCAGCTTAGCTCGAGGGACAGGTTACAATGAGCAGTTCTTC.

The rearrangement links TRBV6-1 to TRBJ2-5; possibly TRBD1 for D (6 bases). Trimming took off 6 bases at V and 2 bases at J, with 16 bases between the two ends. The CDR3 totals 15 residues. CDR1 and CDR2 (germline): MNHNS, SASEGT. The CDR3 DNA reads as TGTGCCAGCAGCCCGACAGGAAATTTTCAAGAGACCCAGTACTTC. Amino acid sequence: CASSPTGNFQETQYF.

The chain links TRBV7-6 to TRBJ2-7; 7 bases agree with TRBD2. CDR1 is SGHVS and CDR2 is FNYEAQ in the germline V gene. The CDR3 loop spans 16 amino acids. The J segment lost 0 bases and the V segment lost 6 bases, leaving 11 bases of the junction unmatched. The CDR3 loop is CASSYHSGLSSYEQYF. As DNA, the CDR3 is TGTGCCAGCAGTTACCATAGCGGGCTCAGCTCCTACGAGCAGTACTTC.

This sequence joins TRBV7-2 and TRBJ2-5; D is possibly TRBD1 (7 bases). The J call may be in error: the DNA end matches TRBJ2-7 better. The germline CDR1 and CDR2 sequences are SGHTA and FQGNSA. The CDR3 extends over 15 amino acids. CDR3 region: CASSGSRGAFYEQYF. CDR3 DNA sequence: TGTGCCAGCAGCGGGAGCAGGGGGGCCTTCTACGAGCAGTACTTC.

The J gene is TRBJ2-5, the V gene TRBV29-1; 11 positions agree with TRBD2. The CDR3 sequence is 13 residues long. Trimming removed 6 bases from V and 5 bases from J; junction bases left unmatched: 5. From germline, CDR1 is SQVTM and CDR2 ANQGSEA. The CDR3 loop is CSVRVAGGETQYF. The CDR3 bases are TGCAGCGTGCGAGTAGCGGGAGGGGAGACCCAGTACTTC.

On this clone itself: Other DNA sequences in this specimen translate into the identical CDR3. The genes are TRBV28 and TRBJ1-5, with D possibly TRBD1 on 5 matching bases. The CDR3 consists of 16 residues. Trimming took off 6 bases at V and 7 bases at J, with 22 bases between the two ends. Germline V CDR1 and CDR2: MDHEN, SYDVKM. The CDR3 spells CASSGALGQPHQPQHF. Written as DNA, the CDR3 is TGTGCCAGCAGCGGTGCTTTGGGGCAGCCACACCAGCCCCAGCATTTT.

The rearrangement uses TRBV28 and TRBJ1-2; 9 nucleotides agree with TRBD1. Per the germline V gene, CDR1 is MDHEN and CDR2 is SYDVKM. Unmatched junction bases numbered 6, after V lost 4 bases and J lost 3 bases. This CDR3 comprises 15 residues. Here the CDR3 reads CASSSARQGDYGYTF. The DNA for the CDR3 is TGTGCCAGCAGTTCGGCACGACAGGGGGACTATGGCTACACCTTC.

The CDR3 is CAARLVNTEAFF. The CDR3 bases are TGTGCCGCCCGACTGGTAAACACTGAAGCTTTCTTT. The chain has TRBV6-6 and TRBJ1-1; no clear D. Germline CDR1 and CDR2: MNHNY and SVGAGI (reference sequence). Between the trimmed V and J ends, which lost 11 bases and 2 bases, there was a span of 12 bases. The CDR3 covers 12 residues.

The chain uses TRBV30 and TRBJ1-4; D is unclear. With 7 bases removed from V and 2 bases from J, the gap between germline ends came to 11 bases. CDR1 and CDR2 from the germline V gene are GTSNPN and SVGIG (reference sequence). The CDR3 sequence is 13 residues long. CDR3 sequence reads: CASPRKTNEKLFF. The DNA for the CDR3 is TGTGCCTCCCCTAGGAAGACTAATGAAAAACTGTTTTTT. Drawing the rest from reference TRBV30 and TRBJ1-4, the complete variable domain is SQTIHQWPATLVQPVGSPLSLECTVEGTSNPNLYWYRQAAGRGLQLLFYSVGIGQISSEVPQNLSASRPQDRQFILSSKKLLLSDSGFYLCASPRKTNEKLFFGSGTQLSVL.

The chain has TRBV18 and TRBJ2-1; 7 bases align to TRBD2. J was trimmed by 7 bases and V by 3 bases; bases with no gene match: 9. The CDR3 is 15 amino acids. CDR1 is KGHSH, CDR2 LQKENI, per germline. CDR3 amino acids: CASSPGASGLNEQFF. CDR3 nucleotides: TGTGCCAGCTCACCTGGAGCTAGCGGTCTGAATGAGCAGTTCTTC. The full variable domain, rest sourced from reference TRBV18 and TRBJ2-1, is NAGVMQNPRHLVRRRGQEARLRCSPMKGHSHVYWYRQLPEEGLKFMVYLQKENIIDESGMPKERFSAEFPKEGPSILRIQQVVRGDSAAYFCASSPGASGLNEQFFGPGTRLTVL.

This rearrangement joins TRBV28 to TRBJ1-4; 7 nucleotides align to TRBD1. V lost 7 bases to trimming and J lost 0 bases; unmatched junction nucleotides: 11. This CDR3 has 17 amino acids. The germline CDR1 and CDR2 sequences are MDHEN and SYDVKM. Here the CDR3 DNA reads TGTGCCAGCAAACAGGCAGGGGGACAGACAACTAATGAAAAACTGTTTTTT. This sequence encodes CASKQAGGQTTNEKLFF.

The chain joins TRBV11-3 to TRBJ2-3, with a weak D call TRBD2 (6 bases). With 7 bases removed from V and 3 bases from J, the gap between germline ends came to 20 bases. The length of the CDR3 is 16 residues. CDR1 SGHNT and CDR2 YENEEA come from the germline V gene. The CDR3 is CASKSREGLLTDTQYF. The CDR3, as DNA: TGTGCCAGCAAGTCGAGAGAGGGACTGCTGACAGATACGCAGTATTTT.

The chain is built from TRBV28 and TRBJ2-5; TRBD1 matches 9 bases. The CDR3 has 14 residues. Germline lookup yields CDR1 MDHEN and CDR2 SYDVKM. V lost 5 bases, J lost 5 bases, and 6 bases stayed unmatched. CDR3 sequence reads: CASSPTGGTETQYF. The CDR3 nucleotides are TGTGCCAGCAGTCCCACAGGGGGCACCGAGACCCAGTACTTC.

The chain employs TRBV7-6 and TRBJ2-1, with 8 bases lining up with TRBD2. Trimming took 1 base from V and 4 from J; bases not matched to a gene: 9. The CDR3 runs to 17 residues. Germline V lookup: CDR1 SGHVS, CDR2 FNYEAQ. CDR3 in DNA: TGTGCCAGCAGCTTAGGTTATAGCGGGATGAGGTACAATGAGCAGTTCTTC. Protein: CASSLGYSGMRYNEQFF.

This clone was detected once. The chain joins TRBV11-2 to TRBJ1-6; 7 nucleotides align to TRBD1. This CDR3 is built from 15 residues. From germline, CDR1 is SGHAT and CDR2 FQNNGV. V gave up 0 bases and J gave up 10 bases; unmatched junction bases: 6. This CDR3 is CASSLEEGAGSPLHF. The CDR3 DNA sequence: TGTGCCAGCAGCTTAGAAGAGGGGGCCGGGTCACCCCTCCACTTT. The entire variable domain, with the rest obtained from reference TRBV11-2 and TRBJ1-6, is as follows: EAGVAQSPRYKIIEKRQSVAFWCNPISGHATLYWYQQILGQGPKLLIQFQNNGVVDDSQLPKDRFSAERLKGVDSTLKIQPAKLEDSAVYLCASSLEEGAGSPLHFGNGTRLTVT.

Comment on this clone: The junction departs from the called germline gene at one end, perhaps through a read error. The CDR3 region is CASRDPLKRIRDQETQYF. CDR3 DNA sequence: TGTGCCAGCCGTGACCCCCTAAAGCGTATACGGGACCAAGAGACCCAGTACTTC. The chain couples TRBV6-1 to TRBJ2-5, with unresolved D. From germline, CDR1 is MNHNS and CDR2 SASEGT. The CDR3 spans 18 residues.

The chain carries TRBV4-2 and TRBJ2-7; weak D call: TRBD1 (5 bases). This CDR3 is built from 13 residues. Germline V gene data show CDR1 as LGHNA and CDR2 as YNFKEQ. V was pared by 1 base and J by 6 bases, with 10 bases between. The CDR3 here is CASSQGKDTEQYF. In nucleotides, the CDR3 is TGTGCCAGCAGCCAAGGAAAGGACACCGAGCAGTACTTC.

This chain uses TRBV7-2 with TRBJ2-2; 14 nucleotides align to TRBD2. The junction had 2 bases not matched to a gene; V was cut back by 4 bases and J by 1 base. Germline CDR1 and CDR2: SGHTA and FQGNSA. The CDR3 is 17 amino acids. CDR3 DNA sequence: TGTGCCAGCAGCTCTGGACTAGCGGGGGGGAACACCGGGGAGCTGTTTTTT. Its translation is CASSSGLAGGNTGELFF.

This clone has just one count. The J gene is TRBJ1-5, the V gene TRBV6-6; D is uncertain. The CDR3 loop spans 16 amino acids. Trimming removed 2 bases at V and 2 bases at J, with 13 bases between. Looked up from germline, CDR1 is MNHNY and CDR2 is SVGAGI (reference sequence). CDR3 DNA: TGTGCCAGCAGTTACGGGCGGGTTGGTCGCAATCAGCCCCAGCATTTT. It specifies CASSYGRVGRNQPQHF.

This rearrangement joins TRBV30 to TRBJ2-3, with D possibly being TRBD2 (6 bases). The CDR3 loop spans 13 amino acids. V was trimmed by 1 base and J by 6 bases, leaving 11 bases between them. The germline gives CDR1 GTSNPN, CDR2 SVGIG (reference sequence). CDR3 sequence reads: CAWSDGRADTQYF. Written as DNA, the CDR3 is TGTGCCTGGAGTGACGGGAGAGCTGATACGCAGTATTTT.